One and the same sample provided the 24 T cell receptor beta chains below, sequenced in a study of blood T cell repertoires in COVID-19. Repertoires were generated with immunoSEQ multiplex PCR, while TCRdb's copy carries only in-frame clones and drops some. This table holds around 130,000 clones, 84% found once. The specimen was peripheral blood. These receptors all come from a man aged 55 to 70 with acute or convalescent COVID-19.

The CDR3 is CASTSGTDAIEQYF. The CDR3 coding sequence is TGTGCCAGCACCTCCGGGACAGACGCTATAGAGCAGTACTTC. This chain uses TRBV7-9 with TRBJ2-7, with TRBD1 matching over 7 bases. This CDR3 is built from 14 residues. V lost 7 bases and J lost 7; bases outside the gene matches: 13. Germline CDR1 reads SEHNR; CDR2 reads FQNEAQ (reference sequence).

A few counts support this clone. The sample has other DNA sequences that encode this CDR3 too. The chain links TRBV7-9 to TRBJ1-4; 8 bases match TRBD1. In germline, CDR1 is SEHNR, CDR2 FQNEAQ (reference sequence). This CDR3 is 14 amino acids long. V lost 5 bases, J lost 5 bases, and 4 bases stayed unmatched. The CDR3 region is CASSPTGDNEKLFF. The CDR3 DNA reads TGTGCCAGCAGCCCGACAGGGGACAATGAAAAACTGTTTTTT.

This rearrangement joins TRBV7-8 to TRBJ1-1, with 9 bases lining up with TRBD1. The CDR3 length is 13 residues. CDR1 and CDR2 from the germline V gene are SGHVS and FQNEAQ. Unmatched junction bases numbered 2, after V lost 4 bases and J lost 5 bases. CDR3 coding DNA: TGTGCCAGCAGCTCGGACAGGGGTACTGAAGCTTTCTTT. Translating it yields CASSSDRGTEAFF.

J is TRBJ2-1 and V is TRBV27, with D perhaps TRBD1 (5 bases). Looked up from germline, CDR1 is MNHEY and CDR2 is SMNVEV (reference sequence). CDR3 length equals 16 residues. The V and J ends lost 0 bases and 5 bases respectively, with 14 bases between them. CDR3 sequence (DNA): TGTGCCAGCAGTTTATCAGGGGTGGTGTGGAACAATGAGCAGTTCTTC. This translates into CASSLSGVVWNNEQFF.

V is TRBV6-1 and J is TRBJ2-1; 11 nucleotides match TRBD2. The CDR3 spans 15 residues. Germline CDR1 is MNHNS and CDR2 is SASEGT. Germline trimming cut 0 bases from V and 9 bases from J; bases unmatched to any gene: 4. This CDR3 is CASSEATSGEFEQFF. DNA for the CDR3: TGTGCCAGCAGTGAAGCGACTAGCGGGGAATTTGAGCAGTTCTTC.

This rearrangement joins TRBV5-1 to TRBJ2-7; the match to TRBD1 covers 9 bases. Germline trimming cut 4 bases from V and 6 bases from J; bases unmatched to any gene: 14. This CDR3 contains 16 residues. The germline gives CDR1 SGHRS, CDR2 YFSETQ. CDR3 amino acids: CASSPDRGAGVGEQYF. Written as DNA, the CDR3 is TGCGCCAGCAGCCCGGACAGGGGTGCGGGGGTTGGCGAGCAGTACTTC. Using reference TRBV5-1 and TRBJ2-7 for the parts outside the CDR3, the full variable domain is KAGVTQTPRYLIKTRGQQVTLSCSPISGHRSVSWYQQTPGQGLQFLFEYFSETQRNKGNFPGRFSGRQFSNSRSEMNVSTLELGDSALYLCASSPDRGAGVGEQYFGPGTRLTVT.

This clone was counted once. The chain couples TRBV5-8 to TRBJ2-7; D remains ambiguous. CDR1 and CDR2 (germline): SGHTS, YDEGEE. The CDR3 length is 15 residues. The V end lost 7 bases, the J end lost 1 base, and 18 bases lay between the germline ends. CDR3 DNA: TGTGCCAGCTCTCGAACTTTTAGCCTGTCCTACGAGCAGTACTTC. It yields the protein CASSRTFSLSYEQYF. Together with reference TRBV5-8 and TRBJ2-7, the CDR3 gives the full variable domain: EAGVTQSPTHLIKTRGQQATLRCSPISGHTSVYWYQQALGLGLQFLLWYDEGEERNRGNFPPRFSGRQFPNYSSELNVNALELEDSALYLCASSRTFSLSYEQYFGPGTRLTVT.

This chain links TRBV7-8 with TRBJ2-6; no reliable D call. From germline, CDR1 is SGHVS and CDR2 FQNEAQ. V was clipped by 2 bases and J by 1 base, with 3 bases between them. The length of the CDR3 is 14 residues. In DNA form, the CDR3 reads TGTGCCAGCAGCTTAATATCTGGGGCCAACGTCCTGACTTTC. As protein: CASSLISGANVLTF.

This rearrangement joins TRBV5-1 to TRBJ2-7; TRBD1 matches at 7 bases. Trimming took 2 bases from V and 0 from J; bases not matched to a gene: 5. This CDR3 has 15 amino acids. CDR1 SGHRS and CDR2 YFSETQ come from the germline V gene. The CDR3 DNA sequence: TGCGCCAGCAGCTTAAGGACAGGACGCTCCTACGAGCAGTACTTC. This translates into CASSLRTGRSYEQYF.

The rearrangement uses TRBV5-6 and TRBJ1-2; maybe TRBD1 (5 bases). Looked up from germline, CDR1 is SGHDT and CDR2 is YYEEEE. There are 16 residues in the CDR3. The germline V and J ends were trimmed by 4 bases and 4 bases, with 20 bases remaining between them. Here the CDR3 DNA reads TGTGCCAGCAGCCCCCGACAGATTCTTATTCGCTATGGCTACACCTTC. Amino acids: CASSPRQILIRYGYTF.

The CDR3 here is CASSVALGGNTEAFF. CDR3 sequence (DNA): TGTGCCAGCAGCGTAGCGTTAGGGGGGAACACTGAAGCTTTCTTT. The chain couples TRBV9 to TRBJ1-1, with D perhaps TRBD1 (6 bases). Germline lookup yields CDR1 SGDLS and CDR2 YYNGEE. This CDR3 is built from 15 residues. The V end was cut by 0 bases, the J end by 1 base, with 10 bases between.

The V and J genes are TRBV28 and TRBJ2-3; 10 bases fit TRBD1. In germline, CDR1 is MDHEN, CDR2 SYDVKM. The CDR3 has 16 amino acids. The ends lost 2 bases at V and 4 bases at J; junction bases unmatched: 6. Written as DNA, the CDR3 is TGTGCCAGCAGTTTAGTGGGACAGGGGAAGGCAGATACGCAGTATTTT. This gives the protein CASSLVGQGKADTQYF.

The chain is built from TRBV6-2 or TRBV6-3 and TRBJ2-1, with TRBD2 matching over 10 bases. This CDR3 contains 15 residues. Germline CDR1 MNHEY, CDR2 SVGEGT. With 5 bases clipped from V and 9 bases from J, the junction kept 10 bases outside the gene matches. In DNA form, the CDR3 reads TGTGCCAGCAGTCTAGCGGGGGCCCTGACCCCTGAGCAGTTCTTC. It translates to CASSLAGALTPEQFF.

CDR3 coding DNA: TGTGCCACCAGCTGGGACAGTAGGGGTGGCTACACCTTC. This sequence encodes CATSWDSRGGYTF. J is TRBJ1-2 and V is TRBV15, with 7 positions matching TRBD1. Trimming removed 5 bases from V and 7 bases from J; junction bases left unmatched: 7. CDR3 length equals 13 residues. Germline CDR1 LNHNV, CDR2 YYDKDF (reference sequence). Supplemented by reference TRBV15 and TRBJ1-2, the full variable domain reads DAMVIQNPRYQVTQFGKPVTLSCSQTLNHNVMYWYQQKSSQAPKLLFHYYDKDFNNEADTPDNFQSRRPNTSFCFLDIRSPGLGDTAMYLCATSWDSRGGYTFGSGTRLTVV.

The chain couples TRBV5-1 to TRBJ1-1; D unresolved. Trimming shortened V by 4 bases and J by 3 bases, and 16 bases separated the two germline ends. Germline V CDR1 and CDR2: SGHRS, YFSETQ. The CDR3 runs 15 residues. The CDR3 DNA follows: TGCGCCAGCAGCCTGTTGGAGGGAGGGTACACTGAAGCTTTCTTT. The encoded protein is CASSLLEGGYTEAFF. Full variable domain (missing parts from reference TRBV5-1 and TRBJ1-1): KAGVTQTPRYLIKTRGQQVTLSCSPISGHRSVSWYQQTPGQGLQFLFEYFSETQRNKGNFPGRFSGRQFSNSRSEMNVSTLELGDSALYLCASSLLEGGYTEAFFGQGTRLTVV.

This clone was observed once. This sequence joins TRBV20-1 and TRBJ1-6; perhaps TRBD1 as D (6 bases). The CDR3 consists of 18 residues. From germline, CDR1 is DFQATT and CDR2 SNEGSKA (reference sequence). V was shortened by 3 bases and J by 9 bases, with 27 bases between the two germline ends. The CDR3: CSASRDRPFLIYFSPLHF. The CDR3 nucleotides are TGCAGTGCTAGTCGTGACAGGCCCTTCTTAATATACTTTTCACCCCTCCACTTT.

This clone was found once. V and J are TRBV30 and TRBJ1-3, with D maybe TRBD1 (6 bases). V dropped 1 base and J dropped 5 bases, with 18 bases sitting between them. Germline V gene sequence: CDR1 GTSNPN, CDR2 SVGIG (reference sequence). CDR3 length: 16 amino acids. The CDR3 coding sequence is TGTGCCTGGAGTGCCCTGGACAGACCTTGGAGAAACACCATATATTTT. It translates to CAWSALDRPWRNTIYF.

This chain joins TRBV6-1 and TRBJ1-1; TRBD1 aligns across 8 bases. The V segment lost 3 bases and the J segment 3 bases; nucleotides outside the gene matches: 6. Germline CDR1 is MNHNS and CDR2 is SASEGT. The CDR3 extends over 15 amino acids. CDR3: CASSDQGAWDTEAFF. The CDR3 bases are TGTGCCAGCAGTGATCAGGGGGCGTGGGACACTGAAGCTTTCTTT.

V usage is TRBV2 and J usage is TRBJ2-7, with TRBD2 matching over 14 bases. Germline V lookup: CDR1 SNHLY, CDR2 FYNNEI. This CDR3 is built from 15 residues. V shed 6 bases and J 1 base; nucleotides not matched to a gene: 2. CDR3 sequence reads: CASSGLAGGSYEQYF. CDR3 coding DNA: TGTGCCAGCAGCGGACTAGCGGGGGGTTCCTACGAGCAGTACTTC.

The V and J genes are TRBV20-1 and TRBJ1-1; D is unclear. Germline CDR1 and CDR2: DFQATT and SNEGSKA (reference sequence). Between the trimmed V and J ends, which lost 7 bases and 3 bases, there was a span of 9 bases. There are 11 residues in the CDR3. This CDR3 is CSGSRYTEAFF. DNA of the CDR3: TGCAGTGGGTCCAGGTACACTGAAGCTTTCTTT.

The chain is built from TRBV6-5 and TRBJ2-5; possibly TRBD1 for D (6 bases). Trimming shortened V by 7 bases and J by 4 bases, and 10 bases separated the two germline ends. Germline CDR1 reads MNHEY; CDR2 reads SVGAGI. The CDR3 totals 12 residues. The CDR3 sequence: CASIGGLETQYF. The CDR3 coding sequence is TGTGCCAGCATAGGGGGTCTAGAGACCCAGTACTTC.

The chain couples TRBV6-5 to TRBJ1-2, with D maybe TRBD1 (5 bases). Trimming shortened V by 4 bases and J by 6 bases, and 12 bases separated the two germline ends. Germline V CDR1 and CDR2: MNHEY, SVGAGI. CDR3 length equals 13 residues. CDR3 protein: CASSFRVEDGYTF. The CDR3 DNA reads TGTGCCAGCAGTTTCAGGGTTGAGGATGGCTACACCTTC.

The rearrangement uses TRBV9 and TRBJ2-3; 7 nucleotides match TRBD1. With V trimmed by 3 bases and J by 5 bases, 9 bases remained unmatched. The V gene's germline CDR1 is SGDLS and CDR2 YYNGEE. The CDR3 sequence is 15 residues long. CDR3 nucleotides: TGTGCCAGCAGCGCCACAACAGGGGTTGTAGATACGCAGTATTTT. Encoded protein: CASSATTGVVDTQYF.

The chain is built from TRBV19 and TRBJ1-1; no definite D call. The CDR3 totals 12 residues. CDR1 and CDR2 from the germline V gene are LNHDA and SQIVND (reference sequence). V lost 5 bases and J lost 10, with 14 bases in between. This chain's CDR3 is CASSLGAAGAFF. The CDR3 nucleotides read TGTGCCAGTAGTCTGGGAGCAGCGGGAGCTTTCTTT.